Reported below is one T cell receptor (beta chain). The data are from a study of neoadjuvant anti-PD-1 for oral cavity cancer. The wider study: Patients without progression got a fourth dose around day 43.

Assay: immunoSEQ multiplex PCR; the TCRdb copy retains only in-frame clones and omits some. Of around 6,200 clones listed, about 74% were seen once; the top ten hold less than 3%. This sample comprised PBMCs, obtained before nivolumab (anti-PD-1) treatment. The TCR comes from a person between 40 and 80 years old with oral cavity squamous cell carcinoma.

The CDR3, as DNA: TGTGCCACCAGACAGGGTACCGGGAACAATCAGCCCCAGCATTTT. Amino acid sequence: CATRQGTGNNQPQHF. The chain employs TRBV10-3 and TRBJ1-5, with 7 bases aligning to TRBD1. The CDR3 totals 15 residues. In germline, CDR1 is ENHRY, CDR2 SYGVKD. Trimming at V came to 10 bases and at J to 3 bases, leaving 12 bases not matched to a gene.